This is a list of T cell receptor beta chains from one sample in a study of T cells after yellow fever vaccination. TCRdb analysed the 5' RACE reads with MiXCR anew, one entry per CDR3 protein. Of 200,000 to 300,000 distinct CDR3 sequences listed, about 7% are singletons. This sample comprised CD4+ T cells sorted from PBMCs, obtained on the day of the yellow fever booster vaccination. The receptors were gathered from a man aged 25-40 years who received the YFV17D yellow fever vaccine. Both conserved end residues are part of each CDR3. Each record gives: V gene, J gene, D gene, clone size, CDR3 DNA, CDR3 protein. D genes are given only for firm matches. Rows give clone size only sometimes, using once, few, many, or a class for an expanded clone.

>TRBV6-5|TRBJ1-5|TRBD1|few
TGTGCCAGCAGTTACCCCAGCGGGAGGGCAGGGGGAGCAAATCAGCCCCAGCATTTT
CASSYPSGRAGGANQPQHF
>TRBV7-2|TRBJ2-7|TRBD2|few
TGTGCCACCACTAGCGGGAGTCGCTACGAGCAGTACTTC
CATTSGSRYEQYF
>TRBV29-1|TRBJ2-1|TRBD2|NA
TGCAGCGTCGTACTCCCGGGGACTAAGTTCGGAACAGTCTATGAGCAGTTCTTC
CSVVLPGTKFGTVYEQFF
>TRBV7-9|TRBJ2-2|TRBD2|many
TGTGCCAGCAGCTTTTTGCGGGAGGGTCGGACCGGGGAGCTGTTTTTT
CASSFLREGRTGELFF
>TRBV30|TRBJ2-7|TRBD1|many
TGTGCTGCCCGGGACAGGGTTCCCTACGAGCAGTACTTC
CAARDRVPYEQYF
>TRBV5-1|TRBJ1-5|TRBD1|few
TGCGCCAGCAGACCTGAGACAGGGGACAATCAGCCCCAGCATTTT
CASRPETGDNQPQHF
>TRBV4-3|TRBJ2-3|NA|few
TGCGCCAGCAGCCAGAGACCGTTCACAGATACGCAGTATTTT
CASSQRPFTDTQYF
>TRBV4-3|TRBJ2-6|NA|few
TGCGCCAGCAGCCAAGGAGGTGGGGAAGCCAACGTCCTGACTTTC
CASSQGGGEANVLTF
>TRBV20-1|TRBJ2-1|NA|NA
TGCAGTGCTGCGAGCGGATACAATGAGCAGTTCTTC
CSAASGYNEQFF
>TRBV12-3/TRBV12-4|TRBJ2-4|TRBD1|many
TGTGCCAGCAGTTGGGACAGCGGAAACATTCAGTACTTC
CASSWDSGNIQYF
>TRBV5-1|TRBJ1-1|NA|many
TGCGCCAGCAGCCCCAGGACAGTACTGAACACTGAAGCTTTCTTT
CASSPRTVLNTEAFF
>TRBV10-2|TRBJ2-1|TRBD2|many
TGCGCCAGCAGACTAGCGGGAGGGGGAAATGAGCAGTTCTTC
CASRLAGGGNEQFF
>TRBV19|TRBJ2-1|NA|NA
TGTGCCAGTAGTACCCCACCGGGTAGTGAGCAGTTCTTC
CASSTPPGSEQFF
>TRBV12-3/TRBV12-4|TRBJ2-2|TRBD1|many
TGTGCCAGCAGTCCTTCCTCCGGGACAGGGGGCCCCGGGGAGCTGTTTTTT
CASSPSSGTGGPGELFF
>TRBV6-5|TRBJ1-2|NA|NA
TGTGCCAGCAGTTCGCTAGGACAGAATAACTATGGCTACACCTTC
CASSSLGQNNYGYTF
>TRBV6-5|TRBJ1-1|NA|many
TGTGCCAGCAGTTACGTTGGGCGGACTGAAGCTTTCTTT
CASSYVGRTEAFF
>TRBV20-1|TRBJ2-3|NA|NA
TGCAGGCCGGGGCGGGGTTACACAGATACGCAGTATTTT
CRPGRGYTDTQYF
>TRBV12-3/TRBV12-4|TRBJ1-2|TRBD1|many
TGTGCCAGCAGTTCTACCGGGACAGGGGCCTATGGCTACACCTTC
CASSSTGTGAYGYTF
>TRBV7-9|TRBJ2-7|NA|NA
TGTGCCAGCAGCTTGTTTGAGGGAGGACTCGAGCAGTACTTC
CASSLFEGGLEQYF
>TRBV20-1|TRBJ2-7|TRBD2|many
TGCAGTGCTAGGAGGCTAGCGGAGAACTACGAGCAGTACTTC
CSARRLAENYEQYF
>TRBV29-1|TRBJ2-3|NA|many
TGCAGCGTTGCAATTAGGGACCCCACAGATACGCAGTATTTT
CSVAIRDPTDTQYF
>TRBV12-3/TRBV12-4|TRBJ2-3|TRBD2|once
TGTGCCAGCAGTTCGCAACACGGACTAGCGGGGTCTAGCACAGATACGCAGTATTTT
CASSSQHGLAGSSTDTQYF
>TRBV5-1|TRBJ1-1|TRBD1|many
TGCGCCAGCGGTTCAGGGGGGTTAAACACTGAAGCTTTCTTT
CASGSGGLNTEAFF
>TRBV9|TRBJ2-5|NA|many
TGTGCCAGCAGCCCCTCCCCCGGTTCAGGCGAGACCCAGTACTTC
CASSPSPGSGETQYF
>TRBV5-1|TRBJ2-1|TRBD2|many
TGCGCCAGCAGTGTTACTAGCGGGAGTCTCAATGAGCAGTTCTTC
CASSVTSGSLNEQFF
>TRBV25-1|TRBJ2-2|TRBD2|NA
TGTGCCAGCACCAGGGGACTAGCGGGAGTCGGGGAGCTGTTTTTT
CASTRGLAGVGELFF
>TRBV29-1|TRBJ2-2|NA|few
TGCAGCGCCGCTGAACCCGGGGAGCTGTTTTTT
CSAAEPGELFF
>TRBV20-1|TRBJ2-3|NA|many
TGCAGTGCTAGAGACGGGCGGAGAGGAGTAGATACGCAGTATTTT
CSARDGRRGVDTQYF
>TRBV10-3|TRBJ1-1|NA|many
TGTGCCATCCAGGAGGGTGTGGGCACTGAAGCTTTCTTT
CAIQEGVGTEAFF
>TRBV20-1|TRBJ2-4|NA|many
TGCAGTGCAAAGAAAAACATTCAGTACTTC
CSAKKNIQYF
>TRBV7-2|TRBJ2-5|TRBD2|few
TGTGCCAGCAGCTACCCCTTGGGCGGGAGCCAAGAGACCCAGTACTTC
CASSYPLGGSQETQYF
>TRBV4-3|TRBJ2-1|NA|few
TGCGCCAGCAGCCAAGAGATGGCGCAGGGCAAGGCGGGCTACAATGAGCAGTTCTTC
CASSQEMAQGKAGYNEQFF
>TRBV20-1|TRBJ2-7|NA|NA
TGCAGTGCCCCCGGGCGGAGCTACGAGCAGTACTTC
CSAPGRSYEQYF
>TRBV6-6|TRBJ1-5|NA|few
TGTGCCAGTCGGGGGGCTAATAATCAGCCCCAGCATTTT
CASRGANNQPQHF
>TRBV7-8|TRBJ2-7|TRBD1|many
TGTGCCAGCAGCCTCCTGAGGCGACAGGGAGACGTCTACGAGCAGTACTTC
CASSLLRRQGDVYEQYF
>TRBV27|TRBJ1-1|NA|few
TGTGCCAGCAGAGGTCCCGGGGGGGCGAACACTGAAGCTTTCTTT
CASRGPGGANTEAFF
>TRBV5-1|TRBJ2-7|TRBD1|many
TGCGCCAGCAGCTTACAGGGGAGAGACTACGAGCAGTACTTC
CASSLQGRDYEQYF
>TRBV29-1|TRBJ2-5|NA|NA
TGCAGCGTCCGCACCCAGCTTCGGGAGACCCAGTACTTC
CSVRTQLRETQYF
>TRBV5-1|TRBJ2-7|NA|many
TGCGCCAGCAGCTCTGACTATTCCTACGAGCAGTACTTC
CASSSDYSYEQYF
>TRBV20-1|TRBJ1-1|TRBD1|many
TGCAGTGCTATAAAGGGACAGGTGAACACTGAAGCTTTCTTT
CSAIKGQVNTEAFF
>TRBV20-1|TRBJ2-5|NA|few
TGCAGTGCCAAGAAGGGGGGCCAAGAGACCCAGTACTTC
CSAKKGGQETQYF
>TRBV18|TRBJ1-3|NA|many
TGTGCCAGCTCCCGACAGGTCGCCTCTGGAAACACCATATATTTT
CASSRQVASGNTIYF
>TRBV9|TRBJ2-1|TRBD2|few
TGTGCCAGCAGCGTAGGGCTAGCGGGAGGGTACAATGAGCAGTTCTTC
CASSVGLAGGYNEQFF
>TRBV6-1|TRBJ1-6|TRBD1|NA
TGTGCCAGCAGTGGGGGGACAGTCCCGGGTAATTCACCCCTCCACTTT
CASSGGTVPGNSPLHF
>TRBV18|TRBJ2-5|NA|many
TGTGCCAGCTCACCACCTAATCAAGAGACCCAGTACTTC
CASSPPNQETQYF
>TRBV20-1|TRBJ2-1|NA|many
TGCAGTGCTAGCAGGGTCTACAATGAGCAGTTCTTC
CSASRVYNEQFF
>TRBV29-1|TRBJ2-3|NA|many
TGCAGCGTTGGTGGGGCTGGGAGCACAGATACGCAGTATTTT
CSVGGAGSTDTQYF
>TRBV12-3/TRBV12-4|TRBJ2-5|NA|NA
TGTGCCAGCTGCCTCTTCGCACGCCCGGTCGGGGGCCTTCAAGAGACCCAGTACTTC
CASCLFARPVGGLQETQYF
>TRBV6-1|TRBJ2-3|NA|many
TGTGCCAGCCGACTAGGGGGAGGCACAGATACGCAGTATTTT
CASRLGGGTDTQYF
>TRBV20-1|TRBJ2-3|NA|many
TGCAGTGCTAGAGCGGGCACAGATACGCAGTATTTT
CSARAGTDTQYF
>TRBV10-3|TRBJ2-2|TRBD2|many
TGTGCCATCAGCCATAGCGGGCGAAACACCGGGGAGCTGTTTTTT
CAISHSGRNTGELFF
>TRBV12-3/TRBV12-4|TRBJ2-7|TRBD2|many
TGTGCCAGTCAGGTCAAAGCGGGAGGGACCTACGAGCAGTACTTC
CASQVKAGGTYEQYF
>TRBV7-2|TRBJ2-1|NA|many
TGTGCCAGCAGCTTAGATCCTACTCTCAATGAGCAGTTCTTC
CASSLDPTLNEQFF
>TRBV4-2|TRBJ2-7|NA|few
TGTGCCAGCAGCCAGGTGGGGTTAGCGAGCTCCTACGAGCAGTACTTC
CASSQVGLASSYEQYF
>TRBV20-1|TRBJ2-7|NA|many
TGCAGTGCTAGTCGCCCCTACCACGAGCAGTACTTC
CSASRPYHEQYF